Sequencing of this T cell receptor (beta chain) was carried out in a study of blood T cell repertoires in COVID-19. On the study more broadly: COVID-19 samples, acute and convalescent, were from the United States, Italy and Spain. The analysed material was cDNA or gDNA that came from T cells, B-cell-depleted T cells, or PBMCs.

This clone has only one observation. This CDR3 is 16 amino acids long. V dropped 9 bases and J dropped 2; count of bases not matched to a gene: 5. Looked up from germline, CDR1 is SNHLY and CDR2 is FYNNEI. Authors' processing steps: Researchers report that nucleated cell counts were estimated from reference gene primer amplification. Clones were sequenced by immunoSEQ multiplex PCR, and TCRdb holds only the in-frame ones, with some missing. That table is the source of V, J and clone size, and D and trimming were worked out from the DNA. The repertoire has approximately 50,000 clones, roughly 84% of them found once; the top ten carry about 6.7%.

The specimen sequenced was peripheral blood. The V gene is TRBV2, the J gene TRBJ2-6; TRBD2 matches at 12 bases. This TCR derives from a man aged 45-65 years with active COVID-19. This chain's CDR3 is CASGLAGSPGANVLTF. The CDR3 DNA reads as TGTGCCAGTGGACTAGCGGGGTCGCCTGGGGCCAACGTCCTGACTTTC.